Described below is a single T cell receptor (beta chain) sequence and its context. Positively selected for CCR7, the CD45RO-negative cells used as naive CD8 cells excluded terminally differentiated effector memory CD45RA+ cells. The data were obtained in a study of shared clonotypes between healthy human individuals. For the study at large: With ages of 18 to 49, the donors were a couple of women and three men.

Germline CDR1 reads LNHDA; CDR2 reads SQIVND (reference sequence). V lost 3 bases, J lost 5 bases, and 20 bases lay in between. The CDR3 length is 16 residues. Data came from immunoSEQ multiplex PCR; TCRdb stores just in-frame clones and leaves some out. The sample lists about 680,000 clones, under 95% occurring once. The origin of this receptor is a man aged 25 to 40 in good health. The rearrangement joins TRBV19 to TRBJ2-7; D might be TRBD1 or TRBD2, each matching 5 bases. The sequencing sample was made of naive CD8+ T cells sorted from blood. CDR3 sequence: CASSIWALGTKNEQYF. The CDR3 nucleotides read TGTGCCAGTAGTATTTGGGCTTTGGGGACCAAAAACGAGCAGTACTTC. The variable domain in full, completed from reference TRBV19 and TRBJ2-7, reads DGGITQSPKYLFRKEGQNVTLSCEQNLNHDAMYWYRQDPGQGLRLIYYSQIVNDFQKGDIAEGYSVSREKKESFPLTVTSAQKNPTAFYLCASSIWALGTKNEQYFGPGTRLTVT.